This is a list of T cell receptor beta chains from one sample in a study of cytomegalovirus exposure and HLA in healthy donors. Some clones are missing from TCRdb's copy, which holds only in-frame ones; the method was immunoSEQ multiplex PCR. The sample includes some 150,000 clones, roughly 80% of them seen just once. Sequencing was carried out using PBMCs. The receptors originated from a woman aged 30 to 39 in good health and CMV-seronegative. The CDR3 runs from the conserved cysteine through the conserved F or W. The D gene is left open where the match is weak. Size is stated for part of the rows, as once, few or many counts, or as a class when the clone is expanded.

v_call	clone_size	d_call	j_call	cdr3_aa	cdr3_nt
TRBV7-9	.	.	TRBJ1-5	CASSLSSNQPQHF	TGTGCCAGCAGCTTGAGTAGCAATCAGCCCCAGCATTTT
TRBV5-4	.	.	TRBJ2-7	CASSITGYYEQYF	TGTGCCAGCAGCATCACAGGCTACTACGAGCAGTACTTC
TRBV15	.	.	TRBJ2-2	CATSRDFRLENTGELFF	TGTGCCACCAGCAGAGATTTTCGACTAGAGAACACCGGGGAGCTGTTTTTT
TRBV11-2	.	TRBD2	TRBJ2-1	CASSADLAGGYNEQFF	TGTGCCAGCAGCGCCGACCTAGCGGGGGGTTACAATGAGCAGTTCTTC
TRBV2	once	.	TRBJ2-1	CASSDAGFNEQFF	TGTGCCAGCAGTGACGCCGGTTTCAATGAGCAGTTCTTC
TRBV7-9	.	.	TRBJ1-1	CASSQPGRNTEAFF	TGTGCCAGCAGCCAACCGGGGAGGAACACTGAAGCTTTCTTT
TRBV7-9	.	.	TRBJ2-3	CASSRRQDPDTQYF	TGTGCCAGCAGCCGCCGACAGGATCCAGATACGCAGTATTTT
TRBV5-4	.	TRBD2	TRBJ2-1	CASSLGTSGYNEQFF	TGTGCCAGCAGCTTGGGGACTAGCGGTTACAATGAGCAGTTCTTC
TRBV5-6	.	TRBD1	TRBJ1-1	CASSSDRGGEAFF	TGTGCCAGCAGCTCCGACAGGGGTGGGGAAGCTTTCTTT
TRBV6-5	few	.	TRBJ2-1	CASRVLAYNEQFF	TGTGCCAGCAGGGTATTAGCTTACAATGAGCAGTTCTTC